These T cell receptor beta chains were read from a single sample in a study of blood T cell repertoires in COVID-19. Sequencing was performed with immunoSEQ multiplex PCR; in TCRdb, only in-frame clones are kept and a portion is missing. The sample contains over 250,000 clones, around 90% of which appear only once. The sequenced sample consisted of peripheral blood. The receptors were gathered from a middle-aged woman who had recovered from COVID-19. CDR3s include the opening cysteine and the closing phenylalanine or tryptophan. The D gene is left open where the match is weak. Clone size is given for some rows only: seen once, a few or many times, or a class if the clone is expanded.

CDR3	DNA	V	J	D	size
CASSLVSTKNEKLFF	TGTGCCAGCAGCTTAGTTTCGACAAAGAATGAAAAACTGTTTTTT	TRBV7-2	TRBJ1-4	-	-
CASSKDRGQFF	TGTGCCAGCAGTAAGGACAGGGGGCAGTTCTTC	TRBV6-2/TRBV6-3	TRBJ2-1	TRBD1	-
CASTKAGAGYNEKLFF	TGTGCCAGCACTAAGGCGGGGGCAGGGTATAATGAAAAACTGTTTTTT	TRBV27	TRBJ1-4	-	-
CASRTGTSGTNEQFF	TGTGCCAGCAGAACAGGGACTAGCGGGACCAATGAGCAGTTCTTC	TRBV13	TRBJ2-1	TRBD2	-
CASSTGSEGTQYF	TGTGCCAGCAGCACAGGCTCCGAAGGGACCCAGTACTTC	TRBV7-3	TRBJ2-5	-	-
CASMPRGGHYEQYF	TGTGCCAGTATGCCCCGGGGAGGACACTACGAGCAGTACTTC	TRBV19	TRBJ2-7	-	-
CASSLGPGRGTQYF	TGTGCCAGCAGTTTAGGCCCGGGGAGGGGGACCCAGTACTTC	TRBV27	TRBJ2-5	TRBD2	once
CSASRGATNEKLFF	TGCAGTGCTAGTCGGGGTGCAACTAATGAAAAACTGTTTTTT	TRBV20-1	TRBJ1-4	-	once
CASLAPGGGYTF	TGTGCCAGCTTAGCGCCTGGGGGGGGCTACACCTTC	TRBV7-2	TRBJ1-2	-	once
CATSASRGGNSNQPQHF	TGTGCCACCAGTGCCAGCCGGGGGGGGAATAGCAATCAGCCCCAGCATTTT	TRBV24-1	TRBJ1-5	-	-
CASSLTPSLGEQYF	TGTGCCAGCAGCTTAACACCTAGCCTCGGTGAGCAGTACTTC	TRBV7-3	TRBJ2-7	-	many
CASSIGSSSYEQYF	TGTGCCAGTAGTATCGGGTCGAGCTCCTACGAGCAGTACTTC	TRBV19	TRBJ2-7	-	-
CASSVGVGEGYTEAFF	TGTGCCAGCAGCGTGGGGGTCGGGGAGGGGTACACTGAAGCTTTCTTT	TRBV9	TRBJ1-1	-	once
CAWSGDSQETQYF	TGTGCCTGGAGTGGGGACAGCCAAGAGACCCAGTACTTC	TRBV30	TRBJ2-5	TRBD1	once
CASSTVGLGVSNEQFF	TGCGCCAGCAGCACCGTGGGACTAGGGGTTTCCAATGAGCAGTTCTTC	TRBV5-1	TRBJ2-1	TRBD2	-
CASSQDPGHGRSGANVLTF	TGTGCCAGCAGCCAAGATCCGGGACACGGACGCTCTGGGGCCAACGTCCTGACTTTC	TRBV3-1/TRBV3-2	TRBJ2-6	-	-
CASSSDSSNQPQHF	TGTGCCAGCAGCTCTGACAGTAGCAATCAGCCCCAGCATTTT	TRBV7-2	TRBJ1-5	-	-
CASSLGEGPNTEAFF	TGTGCCAGCAGCTTAGGGGAGGGCCCGAACACTGAAGCTTTCTTT	TRBV7-9	TRBJ1-1	-	-
CATSRDRNSNSPLHF	TGTGCCACCAGCAGAGACCGGAACAGTAATTCACCCCTCCACTTT	TRBV15	TRBJ1-6	-	-